The source of this T cell receptor beta chain is a study of blood T cell repertoires in COVID-19. Background on the study: Specimens from acute and convalescent COVID-19 originated in the United States, Italy and Spain. The cDNA or gDNA used as material had been derived from T cells, B-cell-depleted T cells, or PBMCs.

V lost 3 bases and J lost 5; bases outside the gene matches: 2. The CDR3 is 14 amino acids. CDR1 is SGDLS and CDR2 is YYNGEE in the germline V gene. Assay: immunoSEQ multiplex PCR; the TCRdb copy retains only in-frame clones and omits some. Of 50,000 to 65,000 clones in the sample, more than 75% were seen once. Sequencing was done on a sample of peripheral blood. V and J are TRBV9 and TRBJ1-5, with 10 bases matching TRBD1. This TCR was sampled from a middle-aged man with active COVID-19. The CDR3 sequence: CASSAGQGDQPQHF. The CDR3 DNA is TGTGCCAGCAGCGCCGGACAGGGGGATCAGCCCCAGCATTTT.